A single sample is the source of the 5 T cell receptor beta chains below, sequenced in a study of neoadjuvant nivolumab and ipilimumab in lung cancer. Sequenced by immunoSEQ multiplex PCR; TCRdb stores in-frame clones only, minus some. The sample carries about 6,500 clones, roughly 83% recorded once. The source was tumor tissue, collected after neoadjuvant nivolumab, alone or with ipilimumab, at or shortly before surgery. The origin of the receptors is an adult with non-small cell lung cancer.

This chain connects TRBV4-3 to TRBJ1-5, with D maybe TRBD1 (5 bases). V was trimmed by 1 base and J by 3 bases, leaving 10 bases between them. CDR1 and CDR2 (germline): LGHNA, YSLEER. The CDR3 is 15 residues long. This CDR3 is CASSQGGENNQPQHF. The DNA for the CDR3 is TGCGCCAGCAGCCAAGGAGGGGAAAACAATCAGCCCCAGCATTTT.

The V call is TRBV18, the J call TRBJ2-7; 10 bases agree with TRBD1. The germline V gene encodes CDR1 KGHSH and CDR2 LQKENI. CDR3 size: 14 residues. Trimming removed 6 bases from V and 5 bases from J; junction bases left unmatched: 7. DNA for the CDR3: TGTGCCAGCTCCCTAGGACAGGGGGGCCACGAGCAGTACTTC. This encodes CASSLGQGGHEQYF.

V is TRBV11-2 and J is TRBJ2-7, with TRBD1 matching 9 bases. The junction had 8 bases not matched to a gene; V was cut back by 1 base and J by 7 bases. The CDR3 has 15 amino acids. Looked up from germline, CDR1 is SGHAT and CDR2 is FQNNGV. DNA for the CDR3: TGTGCCAGCAGCTTAGGATGGGACAGGGAGAAGGAGCAGTACTTC. Translating it yields CASSLGWDREKEQYF.

V gene TRBV7-2 combines with J gene TRBJ2-7; 9 bases are a match to TRBD2. The CDR3 sequence is 14 residues long. The germline CDR1 and CDR2 sequences are SGHTA and FQGNSA. With V trimmed by 3 bases and J by 3 bases, 3 bases remained unmatched. The chain's CDR3 is CASSFGAGGYEQYF. The CDR3, as DNA: TGTGCCAGCAGCTTTGGAGCGGGGGGCTACGAGCAGTACTTC.

The rearrangement uses TRBV29-1 and TRBJ2-7; TRBD1 aligns across 8 bases. The CDR3 contains 12 residues. Germline trimming cut 7 bases from V and 5 bases from J; bases unmatched to any gene: 7. Germline lookup yields CDR1 SQVTM and CDR2 ANQGSEA. CDR3 sequence (DNA): TGCAGCGCCCGACAGGGGTACCACGAGCAGTACTTC. Protein product: CSARQGYHEQYF.